The next 14 T cell receptor beta chains were all read from a single sample in a study of naive and memory T cell subsets. An equimolar mix of two oligonucleotides served as the beta constant-region primer for TRBC1 and TRBC2. The ligated cDNA underwent four PCR rounds using SP2 and nested alpha and beta constant-region primers. MiXCR, run by TCRdb on the UMI-ligation and nested PCR reads, gives a single entry per CDR3 protein. The sample lists some 110,000 distinct CDR3 sequences, over 30% occurring once. Sequenced input: central memory CD4+ T cells from blood. These receptors all come from a human donor in good health.

This clonotype is medium-sized by share. This chain links TRBV20-1 with TRBJ2-5; TRBD2 aligns across 7 bases. With V trimmed by 3 bases and J by 1 base, 5 bases remained unmatched. The CDR3 is 14 amino acids. Germline V gene data show CDR1 as DFQATT and CDR2 as SNEGSKA (reference sequence). The CDR3 DNA sequence: TGCAGTGCTAGTAAGCTAGCGGTCCAAGAGACCCAGTACTTC. Amino acid sequence: CSASKLAVQETQYF.

A few counts support this clonotype. This rearrangement joins TRBV5-6 to TRBJ2-7; D remains ambiguous. The length of the CDR3 is 15 residues. Germline lookup yields CDR1 SGHDT and CDR2 YYEEEE. The V gene lost 1 base and the J gene lost 0 bases, with 11 bases spanning the gap. CDR3 in DNA: TGTGCCAGCAGCTTGTGGGGAACTTACTCCTACGAGCAGTACTTC. Its translation: CASSLWGTYSYEQYF.

The CDR3 DNA follows: TGCAGTGCCAAGATGGGAGACGAGCAGTACTTC. Residues: CSAKMGDEQYF. V and J are TRBV20-1 and TRBJ2-7; possible D gene TRBD2, 5 bases. Germline V gene sequence: CDR1 DFQATT, CDR2 SNEGSKA (reference sequence). CDR3 length equals 11 residues. Between the trimmed V and J ends, which lost 6 bases and 5 bases, there was a span of 11 bases.

This clonotype was counted only a few times. This chain uses TRBV2 with TRBJ2-1, with D possibly matching TRBD2 (6 bases). Trimming left V 3 bases short and J 6 bases short, with 15 bases between. This CDR3 contains 15 residues. Germline CDR1 reads SNHLY; CDR2 reads FYNNEI. CDR3 bases: TGTGCCAGCAGTGAGGAAAGCGGGCCACCCAATGAGCAGTTCTTC. The encoded protein is CASSEESGPPNEQFF.

This rearrangement joins TRBV7-2 to TRBJ2-5; D gene uncertain. Trimming left V 5 bases short and J 1 base short, with 8 bases between. The length of the CDR3 is 13 residues. Germline V gene lookup returns CDR1 SGHTA and CDR2 FQGNSA. The CDR3 sequence is CASSTGPQETQYF. The CDR3 coding sequence is TGTGCCAGCAGCACCGGACCCCAAGAGACCCAGTACTTC.

This CDR3 is CASSLRSEAFF. In nucleotides, the CDR3 is TGTGCCAGCAGCTTACGTTCTGAAGCTTTCTTT. The rearrangement uses TRBV7-9 and TRBJ1-1; D gene ambiguous. The CDR3 is made up of 11 amino acids. Germline assignment: CDR1 SEHNR and CDR2 FQNEAQ (reference sequence). V lost 2 bases and J lost 6, with 4 bases in between.

This clonotype has more than one count but fewer than ten. V usage is TRBV20-1 and J usage is TRBJ2-2, with 9 bases identical to TRBD1. The CDR3 has 14 amino acids. Germline values: CDR1 DFQATT, CDR2 SNEGSKA (reference sequence). V lost 2 bases to trimming and J lost 5 bases; unmatched junction nucleotides: 3. The CDR3 region has the DNA TGCAGTGCTAGACGGGACAGGGCGACCGGGGAGCTGTTTTTT. Protein: CSARRDRATGELFF.

This sequence joins TRBV30 and TRBJ2-3; TRBD2 matches 11 bases. This CDR3 region has 14 residues. Germline lookup yields CDR1 GTSNPN and CDR2 SVGIG (reference sequence). V lost 3 bases to trimming and J lost 4 bases; unmatched junction nucleotides: 3. As DNA, the CDR3 is TGTGCCTGGAGATTAGCGGGAGGGCCAGATACGCAGTATTTT. As protein: CAWRLAGGPDTQYF.

This clonotype was recorded a few times. The CDR3 reads CASSLDPRGTGELFF. CDR3 bases: TGCGCCAGCAGCTTGGACCCCCGCGGCACCGGGGAGCTGTTTTTT. The rearrangement joins TRBV5-1 to TRBJ2-2; no clear D. The CDR3 has 15 residues. With 0 bases removed from V and 4 bases from J, the gap between germline ends came to 10 bases. Germline V lookup: CDR1 SGHRS, CDR2 YFSETQ.

CDR3 amino acids: CASSEFGGPYNEQFF. DNA of the CDR3: TGTGCCAGCAGTGAATTTGGGGGGCCCTACAATGAGCAGTTCTTC. This chain links TRBV25-1 with TRBJ2-1; perhaps D is TRBD1 or TRBD2 (6 bases each). This CDR3 has 15 amino acids. Per germline, CDR1 MGHDK and CDR2 SYGVNS. Between the trimmed V and J ends, which lost 1 base and 2 bases, there was a span of 9 bases.

J is TRBJ2-7 and V is TRBV20-1; D call uncertain. Germline CDR1 and CDR2: DFQATT and SNEGSKA (reference sequence). With 1 base removed from V and 5 bases from J, the gap between germline ends came to 6 bases. The CDR3 contains 11 residues. The CDR3: CSARGPDEQYF. The CDR3 nucleotides read TGCAGTGCTAGAGGGCCGGACGAGCAGTACTTC.

This clonotype has only a few counts. The chain combines TRBV7-6 with TRBJ2-2; 10 nucleotides line up with TRBD2. The germline gives CDR1 SGHVS, CDR2 FNYEAQ. The J segment lost 7 bases and the V segment lost 5 bases, leaving 7 bases of the junction unmatched. This CDR3 contains 15 residues. CDR3 DNA sequence: TGTGCCAGCAGCCAAAGCGGGGGGGCCGACGGGGAGCTGTTTTTT. Translation: CASSQSGGADGELFF.

V usage is TRBV7-7 and J usage is TRBJ2-3; D might be TRBD1 or TRBD2, each matching 5 bases. V lost 5 bases and J lost 0, with 9 bases in between. The CDR3 has 14 residues. Germline CDR1 is SSHAT and CDR2 is FNYEAQ (reference sequence). Written as DNA, the CDR3 is TGTGCCAGCAGCGTGGGACCGAGCACAGATACGCAGTATTTT. This codes for CASSVGPSTDTQYF.

The genes are TRBV20-1 and TRBJ2-6, with 7 positions matching TRBD2. In germline, CDR1 is DFQATT, CDR2 SNEGSKA (reference sequence). V shed 6 bases and J 2 bases; nucleotides not matched to a gene: 4. The CDR3 consists of 14 residues. The CDR3 is CSAHAGAGANVLTF. As DNA, the CDR3 is TGCAGTGCACACGCGGGGGCTGGGGCCAACGTCCTGACTTTC.